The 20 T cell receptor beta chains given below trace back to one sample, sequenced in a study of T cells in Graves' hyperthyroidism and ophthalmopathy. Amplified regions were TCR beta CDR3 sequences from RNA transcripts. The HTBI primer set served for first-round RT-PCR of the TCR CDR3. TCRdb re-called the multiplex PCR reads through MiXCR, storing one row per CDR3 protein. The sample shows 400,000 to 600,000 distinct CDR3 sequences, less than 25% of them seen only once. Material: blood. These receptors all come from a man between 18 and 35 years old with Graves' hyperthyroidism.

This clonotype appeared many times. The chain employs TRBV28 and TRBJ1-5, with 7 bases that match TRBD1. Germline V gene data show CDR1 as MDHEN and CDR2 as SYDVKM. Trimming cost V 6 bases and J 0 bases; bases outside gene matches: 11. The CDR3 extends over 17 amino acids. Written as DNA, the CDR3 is TGTGCCAGCAGCCTGACAGGGTTGGGAGATAGCAATCAGCCCCAGCATTTT. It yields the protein CASSLTGLGDSNQPQHF.

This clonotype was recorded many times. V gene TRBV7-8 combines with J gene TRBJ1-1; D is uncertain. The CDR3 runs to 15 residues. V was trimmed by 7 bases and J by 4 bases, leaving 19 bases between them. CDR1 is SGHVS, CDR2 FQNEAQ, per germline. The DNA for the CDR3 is TGTGCCAGCAACCCCCTCGAGGGCGCGGGCACTGAAGCTTTCTTT. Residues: CASNPLEGAGTEAFF.

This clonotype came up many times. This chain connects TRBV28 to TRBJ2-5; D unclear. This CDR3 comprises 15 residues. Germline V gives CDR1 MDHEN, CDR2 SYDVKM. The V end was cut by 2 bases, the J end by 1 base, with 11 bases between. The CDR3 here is CASSLTAPSQETQYF. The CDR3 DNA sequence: TGTGCCAGCAGTTTAACTGCCCCTAGCCAAGAGACCCAGTACTTC.

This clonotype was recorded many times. CDR3 protein: CASSPGTGAGNTIYF. The DNA for the CDR3 is TGTGCCAGCAGTCCTGGGACAGGGGCTGGAAACACCATATATTTT. This rearrangement joins TRBV12-3 or TRBV12-4 to TRBJ1-3, with 10 bases matching TRBD1. This CDR3 region has 15 residues. With 5 bases clipped from V and 2 bases from J, the junction kept 3 bases outside the gene matches.

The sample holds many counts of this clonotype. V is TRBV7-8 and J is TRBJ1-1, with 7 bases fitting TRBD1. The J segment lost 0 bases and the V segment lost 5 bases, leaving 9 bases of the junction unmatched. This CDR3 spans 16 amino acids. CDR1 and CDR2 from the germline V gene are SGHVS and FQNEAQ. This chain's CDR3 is CASSLARTGLNTEAFF. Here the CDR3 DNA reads TGTGCCAGCAGCCTTGCCCGGACAGGTTTGAACACTGAAGCTTTCTTT.

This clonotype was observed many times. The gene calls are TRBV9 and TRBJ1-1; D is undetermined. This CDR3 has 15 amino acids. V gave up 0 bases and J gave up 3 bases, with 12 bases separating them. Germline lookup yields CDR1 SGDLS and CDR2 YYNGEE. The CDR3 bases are TGTGCCAGCAGCGTAGATCCAGGAGGTGACACTGAAGCTTTCTTT. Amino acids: CASSVDPGGDTEAFF.

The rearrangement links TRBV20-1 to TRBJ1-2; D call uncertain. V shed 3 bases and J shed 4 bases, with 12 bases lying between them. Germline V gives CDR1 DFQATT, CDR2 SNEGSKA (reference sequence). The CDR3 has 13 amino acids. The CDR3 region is CSASLGPPYGYTF. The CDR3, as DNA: TGCAGTGCTAGTCTTGGCCCCCCCTATGGCTACACCTTC.

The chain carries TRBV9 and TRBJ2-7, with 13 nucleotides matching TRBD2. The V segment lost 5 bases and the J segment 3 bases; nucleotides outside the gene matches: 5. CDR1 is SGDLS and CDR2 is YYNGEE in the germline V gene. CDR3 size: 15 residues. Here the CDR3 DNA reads TGTGCCAGCAGTCCGACTAGCGGGGGGTACTACGAGCAGTACTTC. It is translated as CASSPTSGGYYEQYF.

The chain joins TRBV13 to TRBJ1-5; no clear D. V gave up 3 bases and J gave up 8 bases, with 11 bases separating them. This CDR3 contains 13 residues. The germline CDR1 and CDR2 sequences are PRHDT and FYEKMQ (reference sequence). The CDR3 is CASSFVKSEPQHF. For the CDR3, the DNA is TGTGCCAGCAGCTTTGTAAAGTCAGAGCCCCAGCATTTT.

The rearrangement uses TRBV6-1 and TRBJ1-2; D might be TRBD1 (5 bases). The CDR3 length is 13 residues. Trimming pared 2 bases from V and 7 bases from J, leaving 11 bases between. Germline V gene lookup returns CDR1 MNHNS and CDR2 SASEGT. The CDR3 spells CASSENRSGGYTF. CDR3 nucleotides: TGTGCCAGCAGTGAAAACAGGTCAGGTGGCTACACCTTC.

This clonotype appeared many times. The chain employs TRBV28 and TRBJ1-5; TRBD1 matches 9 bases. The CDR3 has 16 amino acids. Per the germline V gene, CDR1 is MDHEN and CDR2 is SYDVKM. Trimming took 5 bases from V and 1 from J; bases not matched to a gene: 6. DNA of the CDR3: TGTGCCAGCAGTAAACCAGGACAGGGGAGCAATCAGCCCCAGCATTTT. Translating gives CASSKPGQGSNQPQHF.

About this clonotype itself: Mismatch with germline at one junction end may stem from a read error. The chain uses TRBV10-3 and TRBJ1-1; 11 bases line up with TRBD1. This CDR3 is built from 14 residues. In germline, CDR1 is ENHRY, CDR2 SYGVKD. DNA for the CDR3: TGTGCCATCAGGGACAGGGGGCCGAACACTGAAGCTTGCTTT. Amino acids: CAIRDRGPNTEACF.

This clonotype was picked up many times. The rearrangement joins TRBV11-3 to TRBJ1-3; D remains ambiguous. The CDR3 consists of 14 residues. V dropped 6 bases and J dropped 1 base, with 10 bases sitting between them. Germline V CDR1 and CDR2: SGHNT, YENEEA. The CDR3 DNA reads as TGTGCCAGCAGTTTAACAGTTTCTGGAAACACCATATATTTT. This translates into CASSLTVSGNTIYF.

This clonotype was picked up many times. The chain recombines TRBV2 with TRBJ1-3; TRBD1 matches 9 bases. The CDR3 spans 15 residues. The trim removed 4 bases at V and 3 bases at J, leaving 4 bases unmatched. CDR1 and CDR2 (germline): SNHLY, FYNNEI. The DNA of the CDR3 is TGTGCCAGCAGTGCCGGGACAGGGCATGGAAACACCATATATTTT. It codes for CASSAGTGHGNTIYF.

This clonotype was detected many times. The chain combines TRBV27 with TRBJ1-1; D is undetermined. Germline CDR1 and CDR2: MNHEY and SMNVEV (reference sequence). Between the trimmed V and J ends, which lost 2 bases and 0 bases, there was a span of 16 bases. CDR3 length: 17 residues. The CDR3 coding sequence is TGTGCCAGCAGTTTAATTCCCTCGGGTCTCATGAACACTGAAGCTTTCTTT. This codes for CASSLIPSGLMNTEAFF.

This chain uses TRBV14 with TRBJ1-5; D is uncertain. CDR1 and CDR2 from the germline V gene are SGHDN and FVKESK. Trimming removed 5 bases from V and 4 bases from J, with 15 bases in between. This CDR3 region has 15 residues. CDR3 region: CASSLRHRRNQPQHF. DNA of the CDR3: TGTGCCAGCAGCTTGCGACACCGTAGGAATCAGCCCCAGCATTTT.

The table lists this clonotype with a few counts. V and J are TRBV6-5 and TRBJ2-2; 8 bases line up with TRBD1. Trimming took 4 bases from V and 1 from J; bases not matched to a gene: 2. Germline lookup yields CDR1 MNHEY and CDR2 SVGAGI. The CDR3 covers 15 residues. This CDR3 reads CASSWTGQNTGELFF. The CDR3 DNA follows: TGTGCCAGCAGTTGGACAGGGCAGAACACCGGGGAGCTGTTTTTT.

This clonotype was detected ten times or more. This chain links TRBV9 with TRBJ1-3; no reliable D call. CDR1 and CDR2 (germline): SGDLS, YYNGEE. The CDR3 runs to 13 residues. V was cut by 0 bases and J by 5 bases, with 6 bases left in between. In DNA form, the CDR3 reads TGTGCCAGCAGCGTAGCGGGGAGAAACACCATATATTTT. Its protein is CASSVAGRNTIYF. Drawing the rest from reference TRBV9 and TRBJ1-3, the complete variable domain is DSGVTQTPKHLITATGQRVTLRCSPRSGDLSVYWYQQSLDQGLQFLIQYYNGEERAKGNILERFSAQQFPDLHSELNLSSLELGDSALYFCASSVAGRNTIYFGEGSWLTVV.

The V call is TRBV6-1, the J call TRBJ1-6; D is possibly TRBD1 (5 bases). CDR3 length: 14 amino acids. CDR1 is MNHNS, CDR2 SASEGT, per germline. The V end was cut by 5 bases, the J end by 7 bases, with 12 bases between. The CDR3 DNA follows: TGTGCCAGCAGTATCCAGGGACGCAATTCACCCCTCCACTTT. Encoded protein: CASSIQGRNSPLHF.

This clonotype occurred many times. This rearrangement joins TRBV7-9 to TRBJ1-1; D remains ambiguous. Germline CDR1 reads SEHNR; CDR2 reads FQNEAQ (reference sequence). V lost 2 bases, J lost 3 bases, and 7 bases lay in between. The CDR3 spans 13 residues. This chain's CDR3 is CASSLPPDTEAFF. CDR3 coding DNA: TGTGCCAGCAGCTTACCCCCAGACACTGAAGCTTTCTTT. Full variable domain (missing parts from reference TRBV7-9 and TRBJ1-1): DTGVSQNPRHKITKRGQNVTFRCDPISEHNRLYWYRQTLGQGPEFLTYFQNEAQLEKSRLLSDRFSAERPKGSFSTLEIQRTEQGDSAMYLCASSLPPDTEAFFGQGTRLTVV.